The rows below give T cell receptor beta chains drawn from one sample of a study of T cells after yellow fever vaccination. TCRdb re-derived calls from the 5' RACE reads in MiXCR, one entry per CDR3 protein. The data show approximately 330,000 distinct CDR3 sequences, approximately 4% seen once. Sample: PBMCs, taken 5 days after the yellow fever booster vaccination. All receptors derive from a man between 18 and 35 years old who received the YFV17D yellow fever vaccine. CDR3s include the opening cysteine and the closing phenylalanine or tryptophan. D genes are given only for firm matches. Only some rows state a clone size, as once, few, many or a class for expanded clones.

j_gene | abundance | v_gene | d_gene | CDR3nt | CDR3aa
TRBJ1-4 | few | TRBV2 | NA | TGTGCCAGCTCTACCCTCGGGGAGGATGAAAAACTGTTTTTT | CASSTLGEDEKLFF
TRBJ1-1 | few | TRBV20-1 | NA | TGCAGTGCCAATCAGGGTAGCGCTAACACTGAAGCTTTCTTT | CSANQGSANTEAFF
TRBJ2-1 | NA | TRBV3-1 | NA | TGTGCCAGCAGCCAACCCATGGGAGACTACAATGAGCAGTTCTTC | CASSQPMGDYNEQFF
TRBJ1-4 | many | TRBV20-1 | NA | TGCAGTGCTAGAGTGCTTGCCTCAGAAGGGAAACTGTTTTTT | CSARVLASEGKLFF
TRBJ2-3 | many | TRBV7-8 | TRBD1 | TGTGCCAGCAGCCCAGGGACAGATAGAGTCACAGATACGCAGTATTTT | CASSPGTDRVTDTQYF
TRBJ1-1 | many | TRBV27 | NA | TGTGCCAGCAGCCCTGGACCAGCAACTGAAGCTTTCTTT | CASSPGPATEAFF
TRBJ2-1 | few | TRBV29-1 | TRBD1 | TGCAGCGTTGATATAGGGACAGGGAATCCCCATGAGCAGTTCTTC | CSVDIGTGNPHEQFF
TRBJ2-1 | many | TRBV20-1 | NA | TGCAGTGCTAGAGATCCGGGGAGTATCTACAATGAGCAGTTCTTC | CSARDPGSIYNEQFF
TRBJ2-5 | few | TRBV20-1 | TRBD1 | TGCAGTGCTAGCTGGACAGGGGAAGAGACCCAGTACTTC | CSASWTGEETQYF
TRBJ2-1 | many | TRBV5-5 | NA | TGTGCCAGCAGCCAAGCGGTGAACTCCTACAATGAGCAGTTCTTC | CASSQAVNSYNEQFF
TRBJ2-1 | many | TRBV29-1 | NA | TGCAGCGTTTTAAAGGGCATAAATGAGCAGTTCTTC | CSVLKGINEQFF
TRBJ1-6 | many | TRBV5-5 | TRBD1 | TGTGCCAGCAGCATACAGGGGTTTAATTCACCCCTCCACTTT | CASSIQGFNSPLHF
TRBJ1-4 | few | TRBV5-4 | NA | TGTGCCAGCAGCCGGGATGCAAAGAATGAAAAACTGTTTTTT | CASSRDAKNEKLFF
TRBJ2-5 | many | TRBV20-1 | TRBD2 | TGCAGTGCTAGCAAAGCGGGGGCGTACCAAGAGACCCAGTACTTC | CSASKAGAYQETQYF
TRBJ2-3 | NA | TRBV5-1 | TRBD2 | TGCGCCAGCAGCTTGGCCATCTCTAGCGGGGAAGATACGCAGTATTTT | CASSLAISSGEDTQYF
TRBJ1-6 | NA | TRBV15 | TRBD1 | TGTGCCACCAGGAGGGACAGGGGGCTTTCACCCCTCCACTTT | CATRRDRGLSPLHF
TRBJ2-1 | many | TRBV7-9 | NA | TGTGCCAGCAGCTTATTACCGGACAATGAGCAGTTCTTC | CASSLLPDNEQFF
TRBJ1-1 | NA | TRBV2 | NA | TGTGCCACCCGCCGGGGGGAAGGAACTGAAGCTTTCTTT | CATRRGEGTEAFF
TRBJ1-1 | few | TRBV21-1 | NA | TGTGCCAGCAGCAAAGGGGCGACAGCAGAAGCTTTCTTT | CASSKGATAEAFF
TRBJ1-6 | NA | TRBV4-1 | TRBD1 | TGCGCCAGCAGCCAAGGGCCAGGGGGCAATTCACCCCTCCACTTT | CASSQGPGGNSPLHF
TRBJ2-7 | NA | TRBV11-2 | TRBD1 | TGTGCCAGCAGCCCAGACAGGGGGGCCGAGCAGTACTTC | CASSPDRGAEQYF
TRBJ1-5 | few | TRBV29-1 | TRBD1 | TGCAGCGTTCGACAGGGGAGCAATCAGCCCCAGCATTTT | CSVRQGSNQPQHF
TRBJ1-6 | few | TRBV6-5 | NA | TGTGCCAGCAGCCGCAGACAAGTCTATAATTCACCCCTCCACTTT | CASSRRQVYNSPLHF
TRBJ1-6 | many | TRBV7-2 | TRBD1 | TGTGCCAGCAGCTTAGCGCAGGGGGCACCCCTCCACTTT | CASSLAQGAPLHF
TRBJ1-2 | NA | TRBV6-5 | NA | TGTGCCAGCAGTTACTCGACGGGGGGCTACACCTTC | CASSYSTGGYTF
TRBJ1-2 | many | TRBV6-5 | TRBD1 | TGTGCCAGCAGTTCGACAGGGGCGGGCGTAGGCTACACCTTC | CASSSTGAGVGYTF
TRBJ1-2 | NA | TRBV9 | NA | TGTGCCAGCAGCGTAGGTGGAGGTACCTATGGCTACACCTTC | CASSVGGGTYGYTF
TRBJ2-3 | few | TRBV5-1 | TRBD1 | TGCGCCAGCAGCTGGACAGGGGAGGTCACAGATACGCAGTATTTT | CASSWTGEVTDTQYF
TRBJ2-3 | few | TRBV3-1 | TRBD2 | TGTGCCAGCAGCCAAGAAGGTAGCGGGGGGACCCATTCCACAGATACGCAGTATTTT | CASSQEGSGGTHSTDTQYF
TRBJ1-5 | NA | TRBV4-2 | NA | TGTGCCAGCAGCCCCGGCGATAAGGAGCCCCAGCATTTT | CASSPGDKEPQHF
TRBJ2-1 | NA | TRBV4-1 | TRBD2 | TGCGCCAGCAGCCACCCCGGCCAGCGGGGGTACAATGAGCAGTTCTTC | CASSHPGQRGYNEQFF
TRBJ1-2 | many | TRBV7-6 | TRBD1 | TGTGCCAGCAGCTTTTTTAGTATAGACAGGGCCTGGAACTATGGCTACACCTTC | CASSFFSIDRAWNYGYTF
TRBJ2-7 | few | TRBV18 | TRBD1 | TGTGCCAGCTCACCGACAGGGGGGGCCTACGAGCAGTACTTC | CASSPTGGAYEQYF
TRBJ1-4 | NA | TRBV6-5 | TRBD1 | TGTGCCAGCAGACGAGGACAGGGGCGCGAAAAACTGTTTTTT | CASRRGQGREKLFF
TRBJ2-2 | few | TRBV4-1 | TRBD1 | TGCGCCAGCAGCCGAACAGGGGGCCGGGGCGGGGAGCTGTTTTTT | CASSRTGGRGGELFF
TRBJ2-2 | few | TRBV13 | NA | TGTGCCAGCAGCTCATCAGAGAACACCGGGGAGCTGTTTTTT | CASSSSENTGELFF
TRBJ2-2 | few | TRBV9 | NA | TGTGCCAGCAGCGTAGCCTCGCGCCCCAACACCGGGGAGCTGTTTTTT | CASSVASRPNTGELFF
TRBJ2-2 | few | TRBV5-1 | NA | TGCGCCAGCAGCTTTCCTAAGGGCTACGACACCGGGGAGCTGTTTTTT | CASSFPKGYDTGELFF
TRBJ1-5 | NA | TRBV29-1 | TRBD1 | TGCAGCGTCCCGGCTGAGGGGGCTTCTTTGGGGGCCAATCAGCCCCAGCATTTT | CSVPAEGASLGANQPQHF
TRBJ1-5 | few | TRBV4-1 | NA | TGCGCCAGCAGCCATGCCTCCGCCGGGCCTGGCAATCAGCCCCAGCATTTT | CASSHASAGPGNQPQHF
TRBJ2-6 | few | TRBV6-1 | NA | TGTGCCAGCAGTCTACAAAGATCTGGGGCCAACGTCCTGACTTTC | CASSLQRSGANVLTF
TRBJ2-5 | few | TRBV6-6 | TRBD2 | TGTGCCAGCATACAAACGGGACTAGCGGGGGGGCCAGAAGGGTACCAAGAGACCCAGTACTTC | CASIQTGLAGGPEGYQETQYF